This T cell receptor beta chain was sequenced during a study of neurological immune-mediated disorders. The authors produced cDNA by 5'RACE using 10-nucleotide random UMIs. MiXCR was run by TCRdb on the 5' RACE reads, yielding one entry per CDR3 protein. The repertoire holds tens of thousands of distinct CDR3 sequences, with 5.8% as singletons. Many counts were recorded for this clonotype. Its cognate antigen is unknown. A junction boundary mismatches the germline segment, possibly from a read error. The time point denotes: longitudinal time-point 2. Study conclusions and caveats: Across subjects, expanded clones had no CDR3 amino acid sequences in common, pointing to private repertoires in all groups.

The CDR3 covers 12 residues. Germline CDR1 SGHVS, CDR2 FQNEAQ. The clonotype was recovered from an older woman with multiple sclerosis. J is TRBJ2-7 and V is TRBV7-8, with 7 positions matching TRBD2. The sequenced material came from PBMCs. The CDR3 region has the DNA TGTGCCAGCAGCTTAGCGCAGGGACTAACTCTCTTC. Translation: CASSLAQGLTLF.